The source of this T cell receptor (beta chain) is a study of cytotoxic CD8 clonotypes in ibrutinib-treated CLL. Turning to the study itself: Enrolment comprised about a dozen relapsed/refractory and 15 treatment-naive patients; 17 to 18 were IGHV unmutated.

Sequencing used immunoSEQ multiplex PCR; TCRdb keeps in-frame clones, though not all of them. The repertoire holds more than 12,000 clones, with around 70% as singletons. The source was PBMCs, collected before ibrutinib treatment. The origin of this receptor is a human donor with chronic lymphocytic leukemia.

The CDR3 loop is CASSRPDVNEQFF. The CDR3 DNA sequence: TGTGCCAGCTCCCGACCGGATGTCAATGAGCAGTTCTTC. This chain connects TRBV18 to TRBJ2-1; D is unresolved. V lost 6 bases, J lost 6 bases, and 12 bases lay in between. The CDR3 has 13 amino acids. Germline V CDR1 and CDR2: KGHSH, LQKENI. The entire variable domain, with the rest obtained from reference TRBV18 and TRBJ2-1, is as follows: NAGVMQNPRHLVRRRGQEARLRCSPMKGHSHVYWYRQLPEEGLKFMVYLQKENIIDESGMPKERFSAEFPKEGPSILRIQQVVRGDSAAYFCASSRPDVNEQFFGPGTRLTVL.